This TCR beta chain emerged from a study of shared clonotypes between healthy human individuals. CDR1 and CDR2 (germline): SEHNR, FQNEAQ (reference sequence). The CDR3 has 15 residues. Between the trimmed V and J ends, which lost 1 base and 6 bases, there was a span of 12 bases. The assay was immunoSEQ multiplex PCR, and TCRdb's table has in-frame clones only and misses some. The table includes millions of clones, approximately 95% detected once. The TCR originated in a man aged 18-30 years in good health. The chain employs TRBV7-9 and TRBJ2-2; no definite D call. Sequencing was carried out using naive CD4+ T cells sorted from blood. As to subset: CD45RA+ positively selected. The CDR3 is CASSLDLAPAGELFF. The DNA of the CDR3 is TGTGCCAGCAGCTTAGATTTGGCCCCCGCCGGGGAGCTGTTTTTT.